This T cell receptor (beta chain) stems from a study of blood T cell repertoires in COVID-19 (TCRdb year 2020). Notes on the research overall: Collaborator samples came from the United States, Italy and Spain and covered acute and convalescent phases of COVID-19. The repertoires were released in a freely available public database intended as a resource for research on the immune response to SARS-CoV-2. The dataset comprised deeply sampled blood TCRbeta repertoires from subjects exposed to, actively infected with, or recovered from COVID-19. HLA class I and class II types, where available, came from metadata supplied by the sample provider rather than from assay-based typing. The sample metadata nearly always contained a de-identified subject ID, COVID-19 status, age in years and sex. The material from the prospective study consisted of cDNA or gDNA derived from T cells, B-cell-depleted T cells, or PBMCs. The samples were drawn from two sources: the first 160 participants of the ongoing ImmuneRACE study, and 1,000 to 1,500 subjects contributed by 6 global collaborators. The research as a whole found: The quantity of clinical and demographic metadata differed by source and by participant and was supplied without curation.

In the case of this clone: Its antigen specificity is not known. No clone much larger than this one lies a single base away; base qualities are absent.

In the prospective study, participants were 18 to 89 years old, resided in 24 geographic areas of the United States, and were enrolled through a virtual design. In the prospective study, cohorts were assigned on the basis of participant-reported clinical history obtained from a screening survey and a study questionnaire. Mobile phlebotomists in the prospective study collected whole blood, serum and a nasopharyngeal or oropharyngeal swab from every participant. Participants in the prospective study had the option to provide additional blood draws and questionnaires over a roughly 2-month period. Prospective study blood samples were shipped either frozen or at room temperature before DNA extraction. TCRbeta CDR3 regions were amplified from genomic DNA using the immunoSEQ Assay, a bias-controlled multiplex PCR. Turning to the authors' computational methods: The number of nucleated cells in each sample was estimated by amplification of reference gene primers within the assay. To quantify the absolute abundance of each unique TCRbeta CDR3 rearrangement, sequence reads were collapsed and filtered. For each sample, productive Simpson clonality was calculated by taking the square root of Simpson's diversity index across productive rearrangements. What TCRdb holds here is the immuneACCESS table cut down to in-frame rearrangements. Part of the clones is not present; checked against another copy, under half of the missing clones reflect an unresolved V gene, and the others are unexplained. Clonal size and the V and J genes are those of that table, whereas D and trimming came from the DNA. The sample has 200,000 to 300,000 clones on record, approximately 86% of them singletons. 2.5% to 3.5% of the sample is in the top ten clones.

The TCR originated in a woman aged 40 to 50 with acute COVID-19. The source material was PBMCs or T cells enriched from blood (not recorded which).

DNA sequence: TGTGCCAGCAGTTTTTCAGGGTTTGGGGAGCAGTACTTC. Translated, it gives CASSFSGFGEQYF. The chain is encoded by TRBV12-3 or TRBV12-4 joined to TRBJ2-7, and possibly TRBD1, on 5 matching bases. The V and J ends are trimmed by 3 bases and 7 bases, leaving 13 bases between them. The CDR3 starts with the cysteine, ends with the phenylalanine, and has 13 residues. Just the 39-base CDR3 DNA is kept, in frame starting at base 1.